This T cell receptor (beta chain) stems from a study of cytomegalovirus exposure and HLA in healthy donors. About the study: Most donors, 80% to 90% of 398 genotyped, fell in the Caucasian-associated ancestry cluster.

PCR amplification relied on 60 Vbeta primers (plus 13 Jbeta primers). Profiled with immunoSEQ multiplex PCR; TCRdb holds only in-frame clones, not every one. The sample includes about 170,000 clones, approximately 73% of them seen just once. The table lists this clone with a few counts. Its cognate antigen is unknown. Findings and caveats of the study: Analysis performed later found about 18,000 TCR beta sequences associated with HLA alleles at 0.05 false discovery rate. TCR beta chains numbering approximately 150 were designated cytomegalovirus-associated.

What was sequenced was PBMCs. This TCR came from a woman younger than 30 in good health and CMV-seropositive.

CDR3 sequence: CAWSVQVRHEQYF. For the CDR3, the DNA is TGTGCCTGGAGTGTACAGGTCAGGCACGAGCAGTACTTC. V usage is TRBV30 and J usage is TRBJ2-7; D is possibly TRBD1 (5 bases). The CDR3 is made up of 13 amino acids. The germline V gene has CDR1 GTSNPN and CDR2 SVGIG (reference sequence). Trimming took 0 bases from V and 5 from J, leaving 11 bases between them.